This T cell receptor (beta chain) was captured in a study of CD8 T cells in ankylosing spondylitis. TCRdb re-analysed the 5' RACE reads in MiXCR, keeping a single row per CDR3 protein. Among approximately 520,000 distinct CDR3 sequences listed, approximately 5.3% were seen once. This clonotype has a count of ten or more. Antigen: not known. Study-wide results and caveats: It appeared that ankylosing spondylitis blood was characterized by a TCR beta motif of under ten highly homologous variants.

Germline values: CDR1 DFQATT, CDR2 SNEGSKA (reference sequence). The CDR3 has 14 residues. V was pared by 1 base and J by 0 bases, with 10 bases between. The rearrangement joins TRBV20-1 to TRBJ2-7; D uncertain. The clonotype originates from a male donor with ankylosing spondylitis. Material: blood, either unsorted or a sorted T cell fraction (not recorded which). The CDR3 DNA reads TGCAGTGCTAGAGGGCAGGCGAGCTCCTACGAGCAGTACTTC. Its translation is CSARGQASSYEQYF.